These T cell receptor beta chains were read from a single sample in a study of siplizumab effects on memory and regulatory T cells. Assay: immunoSEQ multiplex PCR; the TCRdb copy retains only in-frame clones and omits some. Among tens of thousands of clones listed, over 80% were seen once. What was sequenced was Tregs sorted from blood. The receptor set was obtained from a human donor in good health. Both conserved end residues are part of each CDR3. D genes are given only for firm matches. A row's size may be missing; if present it is once, few, many or a size class.

>TRBV30|.|.|TRBJ1-1
CAWEGNTEAFF
TGTGCCTGGGAGGGGAACACTGAAGCTTTCTTT
>TRBV9|TRBD1|.|TRBJ1-1
CASSGQGLNTEAFF
TGTGCCAGCAGCGGACAGGGGTTGAACACTGAAGCTTTCTTT
>TRBV10-3|.|.|TRBJ2-7
CAISDGAIYEQYF
TGTGCCATCAGTGATGGCGCCATCTACGAGCAGTACTTC
>TRBV6-1|.|.|TRBJ2-2
CASAQGRARTGELFF
TGTGCCAGCGCGCAGGGGAGGGCCAGGACCGGGGAGCTGTTTTTT
>TRBV28|.|.|TRBJ1-1
CASSLFGGTIEAFF
TGTGCCAGCAGTTTATTCGGAGGGACAATTGAAGCTTTCTTT
>TRBV7-9|.|once|TRBJ1-2
CASSLWHQPWDDGYTF
TGTGCCAGCAGCTTATGGCACCAACCCTGGGACGATGGCTACACCTTC
>TRBV7-9|.|.|TRBJ2-3
CASSFGNTDTQYF
TGTGCCAGCAGCTTCGGTAACACAGATACGCAGTATTTT
>TRBV14|.|once|TRBJ2-7
CASSQWRGRYYEQYF
TGTGCCAGCAGCCAATGGAGGGGACGCTATTACGAGCAGTACTTC
>TRBV6-5|.|.|TRBJ2-2
CASSRVPTGELFF
TGTGCCAGCAGTAGAGTGCCGACCGGGGAGCTGTTTTTT
>TRBV5-4|TRBD1|.|TRBJ1-1
CASSLSGGPLNTEAFF
TGTGCCAGCAGCTTGTCAGGGGGCCCCTTGAACACTGAAGCTTTCTTT
>TRBV5-1|TRBD2|.|TRBJ2-5
CASSLGLAGGRQETQYF
TGCGCCAGCAGCTTGGGGCTAGCGGGAGGGAGGCAAGAGACCCAGTACTTC
>TRBV5-6|.|.|TRBJ1-4
CASSLKGGEKLFF
TGTGCCAGCAGCTTGAAGGGCGGTGAAAAACTGTTTTTT
>TRBV19|.|.|TRBJ2-1
CASSISGRDEQFF
TGTGCCAGTAGTATCTCGGGGCGGGATGAGCAGTTCTTC
>TRBV19|.|.|TRBJ2-1
CASSIRWGSYNEQFF
TGTGCCAGTAGTATACGGTGGGGATCCTACAATGAGCAGTTCTTC
>TRBV11-3|.|.|TRBJ2-1
CASSLDRVARDEQFF
TGTGCCAGCAGCTTAGACCGGGTTGCGCGCGATGAGCAGTTCTTC
>TRBV21-1|.|.|TRBJ2-1
CASSDQGRSYNEQFF
TGTGCCAGCAGCGACCAGGGTCGGTCCTACAATGAGCAGTTCTTC
>TRBV7-9|TRBD2|.|TRBJ2-3
CASSLAGASGRSPDTQYF
TGTGCCAGCAGCTTAGCAGGGGCTAGCGGGAGATCCCCAGATACGCAGTATTTT
>TRBV6-5|.|.|TRBJ1-2
CASSTPHRDGYGYTF
TGTGCCAGCAGCACGCCCCACCGGGACGGCTATGGCTACACCTTC
>TRBV15|.|.|TRBJ2-3
CATSTRDSGTDTQYF
TGTGCCACCAGCACCCGGGACAGCGGGACAGATACGCAGTATTTT
>TRBV5-6|.|.|TRBJ1-2
CASSRISRPDYGYTF
TGTGCCAGCAGCCGTATTTCTCGGCCTGACTATGGCTACACCTTC
>TRBV9|TRBD1|few|TRBJ2-3
CASSLSGTGAPDTQYF
TGTGCCAGCAGCCTAAGTGGGACAGGGGCCCCAGATACGCAGTATTTT
>TRBV14|.|.|TRBJ1-5
CASSQRGRDSNQPQHF
TGTGCCAGCAGCCAACGCGGCAGGGATAGCAATCAGCCCCAGCATTTT
>TRBV10-3|.|.|TRBJ1-1
CAISVRIGDTEAFF
TGTGCCATCAGTGTTAGGATTGGGGACACTGAAGCTTTCTTT
>TRBV11-3|.|.|TRBJ2-3
CASSPVGGTDTQYF
TGTGCCAGCAGCCCAGTCGGGGGCACAGATACGCAGTATTTT
>TRBV5-4|TRBD2|.|TRBJ2-3
CASSLGGLAGHTQYF
TGTGCCAGCAGCTTGGGTGGACTAGCGGGCCATACGCAGTATTTT
>TRBV5-1|TRBD1|.|TRBJ2-6
CASSLGQGATGANVLTF
TGCGCCAGCAGCCTGGGACAGGGGGCAACTGGGGCCAACGTCCTGACTTTC
>TRBV7-3|.|once|TRBJ2-3
CASSPRGTDTQYF
TGTGCCAGCAGCCCACGAGGCACAGATACGCAGTATTTT
>TRBV27|TRBD2|once|TRBJ2-7
CASSLGSLGGRTYEQYF
TGTGCCAGCAGTTTAGGATCTTTAGGCGGGAGGACCTACGAGCAGTACTTC
>TRBV4-2|TRBD1|.|TRBJ1-2
CASSQGQGAYGYTF
TGTGCCAGCAGCCAGGGACAGGGGGCGTATGGCTACACCTTC
>TRBV6-5|.|.|TRBJ2-7
CASSYQRGGLYEQYF
TGTGCCAGCAGTTACCAGAGAGGGGGTCTATACGAGCAGTACTTC
>TRBV27|.|.|TRBJ2-7
CASSFRGKVTEQYF
TGTGCCAGCAGTTTTCGCGGGAAGGTAACCGAGCAGTACTTC
>TRBV5-5|.|.|TRBJ1-2
CASSPFVGAGYGYTF
TGTGCCAGCTCTCCCTTCGTTGGGGCGGGCTATGGCTACACCTTC
>TRBV10-3|TRBD2|.|TRBJ2-7
CAISESLGASGSEQYF
TGTGCCATCAGTGAGTCGTTGGGCGCTAGCGGGAGCGAGCAGTACTTC
>TRBV19|TRBD1|.|TRBJ2-3
CASSLTGGGSQYF
TGTGCCAGTAGTTTAACAGGGGGAGGTTCGCAGTATTTT
>TRBV10-3|TRBD1|.|TRBJ2-2
CAINHRDRMTGELFF
TGTGCCATCAACCACCGGGACAGGATGACCGGGGAGCTGTTTTTT
>TRBV20-1|.|once|TRBJ1-1
CSAKRSEAFF
TGCAGTGCAAAGAGGTCTGAAGCTTTCTTT
>TRBV10-3|.|once|TRBJ1-1
CAITREARGTEAFF
TGTGCCATCACCCGGGAGGCAAGGGGGACTGAAGCTTTCTTT
>TRBV7-9|.|.|TRBJ1-2
CASSRIGYGYTF
TGTGCCAGCAGCCGCATAGGGTATGGCTACACCTTC
>TRBV25-1|.|.|TRBJ1-6
CASSAQGKAGNSPLHF
TGTGCCAGCAGTGCACAGGGAAAGGCGGGCAATTCACCCCTCCACTTT
>TRBV5-4|.|.|TRBJ2-4
CASSLAGFGNIQYF
TGTGCCAGCAGCTTGGCCGGGTTTGGGAACATTCAGTACTTC
>TRBV7-2|.|once|TRBJ1-1
CASSLVREAEAFF
TGTGCCAGCAGCTTGGTACGGGAGGCGGAAGCTTTCTTT
>TRBV2|.|few|TRBJ1-5
CASSEGRVNQPQHF
TGTGCCAGCAGTGAGGGGAGGGTCAATCAGCCCCAGCATTTT
>TRBV29-1|.|.|TRBJ1-2
CSGGGGPNYGYTF
TGCAGCGGCGGGGGGGGGCCTAACTATGGCTACACCTTC
>TRBV5-1|.|.|TRBJ2-7
CASSLGQGGYEQYF
TGCGCCAGCAGCTTGGGGCAGGGCGGGTACGAGCAGTACTTC
>TRBV2|.|.|TRBJ2-4
CASSGVEVAKNIQYF
TGTGCCAGCAGTGGGGTAGAAGTAGCCAAAAACATTCAGTACTTC
>TRBV6-6|.|.|TRBJ2-7
CASSYMSQGTYEQYF
TGTGCCAGCAGTTACATGTCTCAGGGTACCTACGAGCAGTACTTC
>TRBV27|TRBD2|.|TRBJ2-7
CASSLAGGLKSYEQYF
TGTGCCAGCAGTTTAGCGGGAGGCCTTAAATCCTACGAGCAGTACTTC
>TRBV11-3|.|.|TRBJ1-2
CASSLGGGYGYTF
TGTGCCAGCAGCTTAGGGGGGGGCTATGGCTACACCTTC
>TRBV15|TRBD2|once|TRBJ2-5
CATSRVGGFGVETQYF
TGTGCCACCAGCAGAGTGGGGGGGTTCGGGGTCGAGACCCAGTACTTC
>TRBV7-8|.|.|TRBJ1-1
CASSLPVSWGMNTEAFF
TGTGCCAGCAGCTTACCAGTTAGTTGGGGCATGAACACTGAAGCTTTCTTT
>TRBV19|.|.|TRBJ2-2
CASSIGWGQALGTGELFF
TGTGCCAGTAGTATAGGATGGGGGCAGGCCCTAGGGACCGGGGAGCTGTTTTTT
>TRBV18|.|.|TRBJ2-5
CASSPGARLETQYF
TGTGCCAGCTCACCTGGGGCCAGGCTGGAGACCCAGTACTTC
>TRBV28|TRBD1|.|TRBJ1-5
CASRGQGVNQPQHF
TGTGCCAGCAGGGGACAGGGCGTCAATCAGCCCCAGCATTTT
>TRBV6-5|.|.|TRBJ1-3
CATRFGNTIYF
TGTGCCACCCGGTTTGGTAACACCATATATTTT
>TRBV6-6|.|.|TRBJ1-2
CASSYRDRRGYTF
TGTGCCAGCAGTTACAGGGACCGCCGCGGCTACACCTTC